Below, 25 T cell receptor beta chains from the same sample are listed, as sequenced in a study of T cell repertoires in cytomegalovirus infection. The antigens for these receptors are not known. MiXCR was run by TCRdb on the reads, yielding one entry per CDR3 protein. Among around 300,000 distinct CDR3 sequences, 22% were seen once, and the ten largest hold roughly a fifth. The sample in question was cultured PBMCs, obtained from culture after CMV antigen stimulation. These receptors originate from a human donor in good health (CMV status not recorded). Some clones in this sample may be carry-over from other donors' samples.

This clonotype was seen many times. The chain has TRBV4-3 and TRBJ1-4; 10 nucleotides match TRBD1. Germline loops: CDR1 LGHNA, CDR2 YSLEER. This CDR3 has 16 residues. V gave up 3 bases and J gave up 8 bases; unmatched junction bases: 9. The CDR3 spells CASSQIGTGVLEKLFF. The CDR3 DNA reads TGCGCCAGCAGCCAGATAGGGACAGGGGTTTTGGAAAAACTGTTTTTT.

This chain uses TRBV24-1 with TRBJ2-5; D is undetermined. Trimming shortened V by 4 bases and J by 1 base, and 3 bases separated the two germline ends. The CDR3 runs to 12 residues. CDR1 is KGHDR and CDR2 is SFDVKD in the germline V gene. The CDR3 is CATSESQETQYF. The CDR3 region has the DNA TGTGCCACCAGTGAAAGCCAAGAGACCCAGTACTTC.

V gene TRBV4-3 combines with J gene TRBJ2-7, with D perhaps matching TRBD1 (6 bases). CDR3 length: 13 residues. Germline V gives CDR1 LGHNA, CDR2 YSLEER. V was trimmed by 3 bases and J by 6 bases, leaving 12 bases between them. Here the CDR3 DNA reads TGCGCCAGCAGCCATGTGGGGGCGGGCGAGCAGTACGTC. The encoded protein is CASSHVGAGEQYV.

The V call is TRBV12-3 or TRBV12-4, the J call TRBJ1-5; 10 bases line up with TRBD1. After removal of 5 bases from V and 1 base from J, the junction contained 8 bases not matched to a gene. The CDR3 consists of 17 residues. CDR3 DNA: TGTGCCAGCAGTCCGGGACAGGGGCTTCACAGCAATCAGCCCCAGCATTTT. It codes for CASSPGQGLHSNQPQHF.

The chain joins TRBV6-5 to TRBJ2-6; 8 bases map to TRBD2. The V gene end was trimmed by 5 bases and the J gene end by 1 base; junction bases not matched to a gene: 13. The CDR3 runs 19 residues. Per the germline V gene, CDR1 is MNHEY and CDR2 is SVGAGI. The CDR3 region is CASSTTGGASLSGANVLTF. CDR3 sequence (DNA): TGTGCCAGCAGTACTACGGGGGGGGCGTCCCTTTCTGGGGCCAACGTCCTGACTTTC.

This clonotype has just a few counts. V is TRBV29-1 and J is TRBJ2-7; TRBD1 aligns across 8 bases. The CDR3 runs to 13 residues. Germline-derived CDR1 and CDR2 are SQVTM and ANQGSEA. Trimming at V came to 7 bases and at J to 3 bases, leaving 8 bases not matched to a gene. In nucleotides, the CDR3 is TGCAGCGCCCGCGGGACAGGATACTACGAGCAGTACTTC. It encodes CSARGTGYYEQYF.

This clonotype was observed a few times. The chain is built from TRBV7-6 and TRBJ1-4; D remains ambiguous. Trimming took off 5 bases at V and 0 bases at J, with 10 bases between the two ends. The CDR3 spans 15 residues. Germline assignment: CDR1 SGHVS and CDR2 FNYEAQ. CDR3 DNA: TGTGCCAGCAGCCCCGCCCTCACAACTAATGAAAAACTGTTTTTT. Its translation is CASSPALTTNEKLFF.

The V call is TRBV6-6, the J call TRBJ1-1; D gene uncertain. The germline CDR1 and CDR2 sequences are MNHNY and SVGAGI (reference sequence). Trimming stripped 2 bases from V and 3 bases from J, with 7 bases between. The CDR3 consists of 13 residues. The CDR3 bases are TGTGCCAGCAGTTACCTCAGAGACACTGAAGCTTTCTTT. This sequence encodes CASSYLRDTEAFF.

This clonotype showed up just a few times. The chain recombines TRBV30 with TRBJ1-1; weak D call: TRBD1 (5 bases). V shed 1 base and J shed 6 bases, with 9 bases lying between them. Germline CDR1 reads GTSNPN; CDR2 reads SVGIG (reference sequence). This CDR3 comprises 12 residues. DNA for the CDR3: TGTGCCTGGAGTGAAGGGGTATCTGAAGCTTTCTTT. Its protein product is CAWSEGVSEAFF. Variable domain in full (rest from reference TRBV30 and TRBJ1-1): SQTIHQWPATLVQPVGSPLSLECTVEGTSNPNLYWYRQAAGRGLQLLFYSVGIGQISSEVPQNLSASRPQDRQFILSSKKLLLSDSGFYLCAWSEGVSEAFFGQGTRLTVV.

The chain couples TRBV29-1 to TRBJ2-7; D not certain. CDR1 is SQVTM, CDR2 ANQGSEA, per germline. The CDR3 totals 11 residues. Trimming left V 7 bases short and J 1 base short, with 8 bases between. CDR3 in DNA: TGCAGCGCCCGAACGTCCTACGAGCAGTACTTC. It is translated as CSARTSYEQYF.

The CDR3: CASSHLNPSLAGEETQYF. CDR3 DNA: TGTGCCAGCAGCCATCTTAACCCCTCGCTAGCGGGAGAAGAGACCCAGTACTTC. V is TRBV7-9 and J is TRBJ2-5; 10 bases are shared with TRBD2. V lost 5 bases and J lost 3; bases outside the gene matches: 15. This CDR3 has 18 amino acids. Germline values: CDR1 SEHNR, CDR2 FQNEAQ (reference sequence).

Ten or more counts support this clonotype. The chain carries TRBV7-2 and TRBJ2-3; perhaps TRBD2 as D (5 bases). CDR1 SGHTA and CDR2 FQGNSA come from the germline V gene. The CDR3 covers 16 residues. V dropped 1 base and J dropped 0 bases, with 11 bases sitting between them. DNA of the CDR3: TGTGCCAGCAGCTTAGGAATAGAGGGTAGCACAGATACGCAGTATTTT. Its protein product is CASSLGIEGSTDTQYF.

The chain joins TRBV4-2 to TRBJ2-7, with D possibly matching TRBD2 (6 bases). The germline V and J ends were trimmed by 3 bases and 3 bases, with 15 bases remaining between them. CDR1 and CDR2 from the germline V gene are LGHNA and YNFKEQ. The CDR3 covers 15 residues. CDR3 coding DNA: TGTGCCAGCAGCCAGGCTTCGGGACTTATCTACGAGCAGTACTTC. This sequence encodes CASSQASGLIYEQYF.

This rearrangement joins TRBV18 to TRBJ2-7, with TRBD1 matching over 7 bases. Looked up from germline, CDR1 is KGHSH and CDR2 is LQKENI. Trimming removed 3 bases from V and 5 bases from J; junction bases left unmatched: 7. There are 14 residues in the CDR3. The CDR3 sequence is CASSPLRTGDEQYF. CDR3 sequence (DNA): TGTGCCAGCTCACCGCTCCGGACAGGAGACGAGCAGTACTTC.

This clonotype was recorded a few times. V and J are TRBV24-1 and TRBJ1-2; D may be TRBD1 (5 bases). The V end lost 3 bases, the J end lost 8 bases, and 15 bases lay between the germline ends. CDR1 and CDR2 (germline): KGHDR, SFDVKD. The CDR3 sequence is 14 residues long. CDR3 loop: CATSDLDMRGGYTF. CDR3 coding DNA: TGTGCCACCAGTGATCTGGACATGCGGGGAGGCTACACCTTC.

This clonotype has just a few counts. The rearrangement links TRBV19 to TRBJ1-2, with D unresolved. The germline V gene has CDR1 LNHDA and CDR2 SQIVND (reference sequence). With 10 bases removed from V and 1 base from J, the gap between germline ends came to 13 bases. The CDR3 runs 13 residues. The CDR3 region is CATERGDNYGYTF. The CDR3 DNA is TGTGCCACCGAGCGGGGAGATAACTATGGCTACACCTTC.

The J gene is TRBJ1-1, the V gene TRBV29-1; possible D gene TRBD1, 6 bases. In germline, CDR1 is SQVTM, CDR2 ANQGSEA. The CDR3 is 12 residues long. Trimming pared 7 bases from V and 1 base from J, leaving 10 bases between. DNA of the CDR3: TGCAGCGGAGGACAGCAGAACACTGAAGCTTTCTTT. Translation: CSGGQQNTEAFF.

This clonotype was picked up a small number of times. The junction departs from the called germline gene at one end, perhaps through a read error. V is TRBV7-7 and J is TRBJ2-5, with 9 bases aligning to TRBD1. Per germline, CDR1 SSHAT and CDR2 FNYEAQ (reference sequence). The CDR3 is 15 residues long. The CDR3 nucleotides read TGTGCTAGCACCCTTAGTAGGACAGGGGAAGAGACCCAGTACTTC. Its translation: CASTLSRTGEETQYF.

The J gene is TRBJ1-1, the V gene TRBV29-1, with D possibly TRBD1 on 6 matching bases. The CDR3 length is 12 residues. The V gene lost 4 bases and the J gene lost 3 bases, with 9 bases spanning the gap. Germline loops: CDR1 SQVTM, CDR2 ANQGSEA. CDR3 loop: CSVGGGHTEAFF. For the CDR3, the DNA is TGCAGCGTTGGAGGGGGTCACACTGAAGCTTTCTTT.

The chain employs TRBV18 and TRBJ1-1; D call uncertain. The V gene's germline CDR1 is KGHSH and CDR2 LQKENI. CDR3 length: 12 amino acids. Trimming removed 1 base at V and 6 bases at J, with 6 bases between. The CDR3: CASSPREAEAFF. The DNA of the CDR3 is TGTGCCAGCTCACCACGGGAAGCTGAAGCTTTCTTT.

This chain links TRBV7-2 with TRBJ2-3; 11 positions agree with TRBD2. V dropped 3 bases and J dropped 6; count of bases not matched to a gene: 5. The germline V gene encodes CDR1 SGHTA and CDR2 FQGNSA. This CDR3 contains 15 residues. This chain's CDR3 is CASSLTSGARDTQYF. The CDR3 nucleotides are TGTGCCAGCAGCTTGACTAGCGGGGCCCGGGATACGCAGTATTTT.

The rearrangement joins TRBV18 to TRBJ2-7; TRBD2 agrees at 12 bases. There are 15 residues in the CDR3. The V gene's germline CDR1 is KGHSH and CDR2 LQKENI. After removal of 3 bases from V and 8 bases from J, the junction contained 8 bases not matched to a gene. In DNA, the CDR3 is TGTGCCAGCTCACCCATGGGACTAGCGGGCGTACAGCAGTACTTC. Translated, it gives CASSPMGLAGVQQYF.

The rearrangement joins TRBV20-1 to TRBJ2-1; 7 bases match TRBD1. The V gene's germline CDR1 is DFQATT and CDR2 SNEGSKA (reference sequence). With V trimmed by 2 bases and J by 8 bases, 6 bases remained unmatched. The CDR3 is 13 amino acids. This CDR3 is CSARRQGVDEQFF. In DNA form, the CDR3 reads TGCAGTGCTAGAAGGCAGGGGGTCGATGAGCAGTTCTTC.

This clonotype was observed at least ten times. The gene calls are TRBV7-2 and TRBJ2-7; the D gene could be TRBD1 or TRBD2 (6 bases each). Germline CDR1 and CDR2: SGHTA and FQGNSA. Deletions cut 5 bases from V and 3 bases from J, with 17 bases between. The CDR3 spans 15 residues. The CDR3 DNA is TGTGCCAGCAGCCCTATGGGGGGCGGGGACTACGAGCAGTACTTC. It translates to CASSPMGGGDYEQYF.

Concerning this clonotype itself: A much larger clone differs by one base, so this may be a read error. The chain uses TRBV12-3 or TRBV12-4 and TRBJ1-2; 8 bases map to TRBD1. The CDR3 has 15 amino acids. The DNA of the CDR3 is TGTGCCAGCAGTCAAACAGGGGGGCTCAACTATGGCTACAACTTC. It specifies CASSQTGGLNYGYNF.